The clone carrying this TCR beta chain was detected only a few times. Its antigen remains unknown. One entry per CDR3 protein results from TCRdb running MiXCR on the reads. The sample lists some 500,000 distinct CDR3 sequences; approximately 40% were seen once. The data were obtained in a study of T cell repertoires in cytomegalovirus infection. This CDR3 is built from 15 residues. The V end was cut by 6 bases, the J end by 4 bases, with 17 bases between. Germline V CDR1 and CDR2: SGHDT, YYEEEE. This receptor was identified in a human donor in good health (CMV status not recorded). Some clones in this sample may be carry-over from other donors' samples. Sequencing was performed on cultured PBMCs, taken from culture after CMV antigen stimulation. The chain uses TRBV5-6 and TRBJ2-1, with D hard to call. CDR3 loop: CASTRMGFRYNEQFF. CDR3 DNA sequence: TGTGCCAGCACCCGAATGGGCTTCCGGTACAATGAGCAGTTCTTC.